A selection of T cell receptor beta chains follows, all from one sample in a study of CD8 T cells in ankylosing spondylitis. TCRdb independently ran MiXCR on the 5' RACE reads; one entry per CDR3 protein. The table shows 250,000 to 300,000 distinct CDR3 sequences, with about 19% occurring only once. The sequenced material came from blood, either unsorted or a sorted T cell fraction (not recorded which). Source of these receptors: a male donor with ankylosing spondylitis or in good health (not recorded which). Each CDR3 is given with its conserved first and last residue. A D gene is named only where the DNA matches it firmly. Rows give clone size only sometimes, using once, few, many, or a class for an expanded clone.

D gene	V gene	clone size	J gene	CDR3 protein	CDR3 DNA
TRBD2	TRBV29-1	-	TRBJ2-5	CSVGPTSREGETKYF	TGCAGCGTTGGGCCTACCTCAAGGGAGGGAGAGACCAAGTACTTC
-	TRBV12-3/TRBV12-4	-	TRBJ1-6	CASQGGNSPLHF	TGTGCCAGTCAAGGTGGAAATTCACCCCTCCACTTT
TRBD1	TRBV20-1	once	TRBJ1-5	CSARPGQVRVPQHF	TGCAGTGCTAGACCCGGACAGGTCCGCGTGCCCCAGCATTTT
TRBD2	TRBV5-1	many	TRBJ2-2	CASSLAGLAGVGTGELFF	TGCGCCAGCAGCTTGGCGGGACTAGCGGGAGTCGGGACCGGGGAGCTGTTTTTT
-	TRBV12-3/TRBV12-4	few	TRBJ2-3	CASSFRGSTDTQYF	TGTGCCAGCAGTTTTCGCGGAAGCACAGATACGCAGTATTTT
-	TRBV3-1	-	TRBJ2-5	CASSQDWVRLQGRETQYF	TGTGCCAGCAGCCAAGATTGGGTCCGCCTACAGGGTCGGGAGACCCAGTACTTC
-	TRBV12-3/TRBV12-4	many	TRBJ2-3	CASSFMSTDTQYF	TGTGCCAGCAGTTTTATGAGCACAGATACGCAGTATTTT
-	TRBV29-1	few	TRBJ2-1	CSVEDLEEPSYNEQFF	TGCAGCGTTGAAGATCTGGAGGAACCCTCCTACAATGAGCAGTTCTTC
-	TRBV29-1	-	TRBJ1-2	CSHRDGASYGYTF	TGCAGCCATAGGGATGGGGCAAGCTATGGCTACACCTTC
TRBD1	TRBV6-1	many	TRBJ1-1	CASRRTGGAKTEAFF	TGTGCCAGCAGACGGACAGGGGGCGCGAAAACTGAAGCTTTCTTT
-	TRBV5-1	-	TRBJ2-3	CASSLGAGADTDTQYF	TGCGCCAGCAGCTTGGGGGCAGGGGCGGACACAGATACGCAGTATTTT
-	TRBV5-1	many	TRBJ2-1	CASSPTPLNEQFF	TGCGCCAGCAGCCCGACCCCTCTAAATGAGCAGTTCTTC
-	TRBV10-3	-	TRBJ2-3	CAISAPDSSTDTQYF	TGTGCCATCAGTGCCCCGGACAGCAGCACAGATACGCAGTATTTT
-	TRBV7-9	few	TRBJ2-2	CASSLALADTGELFF	TGTGCCAGCAGCTTAGCGCTAGCAGACACCGGGGAGCTGTTTTTT